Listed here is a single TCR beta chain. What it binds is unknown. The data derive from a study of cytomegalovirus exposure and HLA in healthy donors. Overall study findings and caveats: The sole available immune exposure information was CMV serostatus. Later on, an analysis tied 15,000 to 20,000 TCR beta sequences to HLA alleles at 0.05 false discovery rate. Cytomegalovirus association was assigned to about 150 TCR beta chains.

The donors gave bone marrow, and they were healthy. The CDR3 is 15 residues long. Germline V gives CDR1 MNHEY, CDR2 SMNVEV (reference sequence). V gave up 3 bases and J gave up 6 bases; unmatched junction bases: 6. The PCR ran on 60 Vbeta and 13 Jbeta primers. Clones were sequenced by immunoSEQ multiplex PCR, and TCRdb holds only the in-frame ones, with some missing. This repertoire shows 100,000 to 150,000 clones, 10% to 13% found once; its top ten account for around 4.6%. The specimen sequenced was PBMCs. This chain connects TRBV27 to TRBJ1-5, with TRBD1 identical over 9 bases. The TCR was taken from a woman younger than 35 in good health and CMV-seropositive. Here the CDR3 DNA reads TGTGCCAGCAGTTTGGGACAGGGTATCGGTCAGCCCCAGCATTTT. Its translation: CASSLGQGIGQPQHF.